Listed below are T cell receptor beta chains from one sample, sequenced in a study of blood T cell repertoires in COVID-19. Clones were read by immunoSEQ multiplex PCR, and TCRdb kept only the in-frame ones, dropping some. The data show 300,000 or so clones, roughly nine tenths seen once. Sequencing was done on a sample of PBMCs or T cells enriched from blood (not recorded which). The receptors shown here come from a man aged 60 to 69 who had recovered from COVID-19. Both conserved end residues are part of each CDR3. D genes are given only for firm matches. Clone size is not always given. Where it is, it says once, few, many or a class for expanded clones.

v_call,d_call,clone_size,j_call,cdr3_aa,cdr3_nt
TRBV9,NA,NA,TRBJ1-3,CASSVEAVFGNTIYF,TGTGCCAGCAGCGTAGAAGCGGTGTTCGGAAACACCATATATTTT
TRBV7-2,TRBD1,NA,TRBJ1-2,CASSPYPGRGLGYTF,TGTGCCAGCAGCCCATATCCCGGGAGGGGGCTCGGCTACACCTTC
TRBV4-2,NA,once,TRBJ2-5,CASSQDGLASETQYF,TGTGCCAGCAGCCAAGATGGGCTAGCTTCCGAGACCCAGTACTTC
TRBV29-1,TRBD2,NA,TRBJ2-7,CSVEDGVDSGRPRSYEQYF,TGCAGCGTTGAAGATGGGGTTGATAGCGGGAGGCCGAGGAGCTACGAGCAGTACTTC
TRBV9,NA,NA,TRBJ1-4,CASSVSGFNEKLFF,TGTGCCAGCAGCGTATCCGGGTTTAATGAAAAACTGTTTTTT
TRBV18,NA,NA,TRBJ2-5,CASSPSIQETQYF,TGTGCCAGCTCACCGAGCATCCAAGAGACCCAGTACTTC
TRBV24-1,NA,NA,TRBJ1-2,CATSDRVEGYTF,TGTGCCACCAGTGACAGGGTGGAAGGCTACACCTTC
TRBV7-9,TRBD1,once,TRBJ1-4,CASSPWRGQRNEKLFF,TGTGCCAGCAGCCCTTGGAGGGGACAGAGGAATGAAAAACTGTTTTTT
TRBV6-6,NA,NA,TRBJ2-5,CASSYSTERETQYF,TGTGCCAGCAGTTACTCCACTGAACGAGAGACCCAGTACTTC
TRBV7-2,NA,NA,TRBJ2-2,CASSLVRDTGELFF,TGTGCCAGCAGCTTAGTTCGGGACACCGGGGAGCTGTTTTTT
TRBV7-9,NA,NA,TRBJ1-2,CASSLGAADGYTF,TGTGCCAGCAGCTTGGGGGCAGCGGATGGCTACACCTTC
TRBV9,TRBD1,NA,TRBJ1-6,CASSLRQGSSYNSPLHF,TGTGCCAGCAGCCTAAGACAGGGGTCATCCTATAATTCACCCCTCCACTTT
TRBV11-2,NA,NA,TRBJ2-7,CASSPGVLSYEQYF,TGTGCCAGCAGCCCGGGGGTGTTGTCCTACGAGCAGTACTTC
TRBV6-5,TRBD1,NA,TRBJ1-3,CASSSSTGGVRNTIYF,TGTGCCAGCAGTTCCAGTACAGGGGGCGTCCGAAACACCATATATTTT
TRBV29-1,NA,NA,TRBJ1-2,CSVEDTNGYTF,TGCAGCGTTGAAGATACAAATGGCTACACCTTC
TRBV19,TRBD1,NA,TRBJ1-5,CASSITGQGFQPQHF,TGTGCCAGTAGTATTACAGGACAGGGATTTCAGCCCCAGCATTTT
TRBV15,NA,NA,TRBJ2-7,CATSRGQNYEQYF,TGTGCCACCAGCAGAGGGCAGAACTACGAGCAGTACTTC
TRBV6-5,TRBD2,NA,TRBJ2-7,CASSSPAGGVSYEQYF,TGTGCCAGCAGTTCTCCCGCGGGGGGTGTCTCCTACGAGCAGTACTTC
TRBV7-2,TRBD2,NA,TRBJ2-5,CASSLTSGGTQETQYF,TGTGCCAGCAGCCTCACTAGCGGGGGGACACAAGAGACCCAGTACTTC
TRBV7-9,NA,NA,TRBJ1-1,CASSLERLNTEAFF,TGTGCCAGCAGCTTAGAACGGTTGAACACTGAAGCTTTCTTT
TRBV7-9,TRBD2,NA,TRBJ2-3,CASSSGLAGASGPDTQYF,TGTGCCAGCAGCTCAGGACTAGCGGGGGCGTCGGGTCCAGATACGCAGTATTTT